The rows below give T cell receptor beta chains drawn from one sample of a study of T-cell reconstitution after alpha-beta-depleted transplantation in children. TCRdb fed the PCR reads into MiXCR, producing one record per CDR3 protein. The repertoire holds some 200,000 distinct CDR3 sequences, with roughly 15% as singletons. The specimen comprised PBMCs from the stem cell graft donor, sampled from the stem cell graft. The receptors here all came from a human donor who donated a stem cell graft to a child with acute lymphoblastic leukemia. The CDR3 runs from the conserved cysteine through the conserved F or W.

TRBV30	TRBJ1-2	CAQYGGGYTF
TRBV5-1	TRBJ1-1	CASSLGSFMNTEAFF
TRBV28	TRBJ2-7	CASSFEAGAYEQYF
TRBV7-9	TRBJ2-3	CASSPLSDTQYF
TRBV20-1	TRBJ2-1	CSARVQRTSGVPSKEQFF
TRBV5-6	TRBJ2-3	CASSFPNGIDTQYF
TRBV27	TRBJ1-4	CASSLRGSAGGVGEKLFF
TRBV20-1	TRBJ1-5	CSARAQGAYLSNQPQHF
TRBV4-1	TRBJ1-1	CASRAGSRTEAFF
TRBV20-1	TRBJ2-2	CSATPSGSPGELFF
TRBV29-1	TRBJ2-5	CSVASARQEETQYF
TRBV5-1	TRBJ2-5	CASRWTSGQETQYF
TRBV4-1	TRBJ2-7	CASSPGMRGGYEQYF
TRBV7-6	TRBJ2-1	CASSFTIRGSSYNEQFF
TRBV27	TRBJ2-5	CASSTQGQETQYF
TRBV7-2	TRBJ1-1	CASSLWGFGGTEAFF
TRBV6-5	TRBJ2-7	CASSYLGPYEQYF
TRBV13	TRBJ1-5	CASSLRRGNQPQHF
TRBV18	TRBJ2-3	CASSPKTLPADTQYF
TRBV5-5	TRBJ1-1	CASSLAEVSTYEAFF
TRBV5-1	TRBJ2-1	CASSLASSGTNEQFF
TRBV3-1	TRBJ2-2	CASSRDRGITGELFF
TRBV6-1	TRBJ1-2	CASSELGQGNYGYTF
TRBV3-1	TRBJ1-4	CASSPRHGRTGEKLFF
TRBV5-1	TRBJ1-1	CASSLAPGTGGSNTEAFF
TRBV7-8	TRBJ2-7	CASRGTSGRPFYEQYF
TRBV5-1	TRBJ2-1	CASGTGGAPNEQFF
TRBV7-8	TRBJ2-5	CASSSGLAEYQETQYF
TRBV5-1	TRBJ2-5	CASSLPSAGMETQYF
TRBV5-1	TRBJ1-2	CASSLVVGYGYTF
TRBV7-2	TRBJ2-7	CASSFGYLAGAEQYF
TRBV3-1	TRBJ2-1	CASSPTELPYNEQFF
TRBV19	TRBJ2-1	CASWRGGALRGSYNEQFF
TRBV20-1	TRBJ1-1	CSARPTGNTEAFF
TRBV4-1	TRBJ1-2	CASSQDHTIYGYTF
TRBV4-1	TRBJ2-3	CASSPSHGTDTQYF
TRBV7-6	TRBJ2-7	CASSSIRTTSEQYF
TRBV19	TRBJ1-5	CASSPMSNQPQHF
TRBV30	TRBJ2-7	CAWKGGGVELYF